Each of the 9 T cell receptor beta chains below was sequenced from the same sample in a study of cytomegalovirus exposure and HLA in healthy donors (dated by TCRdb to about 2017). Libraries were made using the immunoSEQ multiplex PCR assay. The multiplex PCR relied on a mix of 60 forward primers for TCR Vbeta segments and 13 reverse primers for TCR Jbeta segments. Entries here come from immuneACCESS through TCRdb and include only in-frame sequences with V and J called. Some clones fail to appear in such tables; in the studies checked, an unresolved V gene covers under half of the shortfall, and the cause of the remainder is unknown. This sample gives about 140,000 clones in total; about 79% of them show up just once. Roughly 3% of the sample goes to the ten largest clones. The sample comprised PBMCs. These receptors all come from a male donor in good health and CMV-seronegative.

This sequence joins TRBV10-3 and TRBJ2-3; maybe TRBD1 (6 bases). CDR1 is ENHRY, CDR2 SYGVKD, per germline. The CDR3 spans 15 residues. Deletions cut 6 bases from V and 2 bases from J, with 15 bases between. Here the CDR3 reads CAIRGTPGITDTQYF. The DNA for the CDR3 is TGTGCCATCAGGGGGACACCGGGAATCACAGATACGCAGTATTTT.

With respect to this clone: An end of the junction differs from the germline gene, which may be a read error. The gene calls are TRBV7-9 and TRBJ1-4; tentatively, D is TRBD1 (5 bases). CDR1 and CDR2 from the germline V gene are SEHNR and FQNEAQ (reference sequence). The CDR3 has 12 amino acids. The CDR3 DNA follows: TGTTCCAGCAGCTTAGGCGACAGAGAGCTGTTTTTT. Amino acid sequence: CSSSLGDRELFF.

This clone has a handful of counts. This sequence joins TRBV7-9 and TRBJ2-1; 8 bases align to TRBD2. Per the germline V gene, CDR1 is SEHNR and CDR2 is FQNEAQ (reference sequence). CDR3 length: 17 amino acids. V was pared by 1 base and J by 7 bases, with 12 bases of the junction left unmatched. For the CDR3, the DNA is TGTGCCAGCAGCTTAGAAGCAGGGCGGGAGGCTGTAAATGAGCAGTTCTTC. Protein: CASSLEAGREAVNEQFF.

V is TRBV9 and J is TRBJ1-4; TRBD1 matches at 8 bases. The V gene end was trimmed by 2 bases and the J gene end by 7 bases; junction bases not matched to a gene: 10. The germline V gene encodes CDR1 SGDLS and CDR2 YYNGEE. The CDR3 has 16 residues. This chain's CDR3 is CASSVKPGGVREKLFF. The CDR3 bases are TGTGCCAGCAGCGTGAAGCCAGGGGGCGTACGTGAAAAACTGTTTTTT. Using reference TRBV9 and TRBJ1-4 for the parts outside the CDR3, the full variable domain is DSGVTQTPKHLITATGQRVTLRCSPRSGDLSVYWYQQSLDQGLQFLIQYYNGEERAKGNILERFSAQQFPDLHSELNLSSLELGDSALYFCASSVKPGGVREKLFFGSGTQLSVL.

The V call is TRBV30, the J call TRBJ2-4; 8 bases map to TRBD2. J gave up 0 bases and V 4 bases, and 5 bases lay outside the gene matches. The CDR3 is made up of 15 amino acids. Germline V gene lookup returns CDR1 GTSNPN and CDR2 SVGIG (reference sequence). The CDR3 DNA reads TGTGCCTGGACCAGCGGGGGCTTAGCCAAAAACATTCAGTACTTC. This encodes CAWTSGGLAKNIQYF.

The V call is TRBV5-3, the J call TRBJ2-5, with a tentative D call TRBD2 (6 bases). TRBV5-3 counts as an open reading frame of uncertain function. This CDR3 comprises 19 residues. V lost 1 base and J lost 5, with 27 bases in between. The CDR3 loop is CARSLRVSCAGPGWETQYF. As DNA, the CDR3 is TGTGCCAGAAGCTTGAGGGTCTCGTGCGCGGGACCTGGGTGGGAGACCCAGTACTTC.

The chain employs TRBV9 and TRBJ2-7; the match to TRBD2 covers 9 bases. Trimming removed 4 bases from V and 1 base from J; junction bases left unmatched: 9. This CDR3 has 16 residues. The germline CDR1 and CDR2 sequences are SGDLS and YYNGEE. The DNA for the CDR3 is TGTGCCAGCAGCCCCCGCGCGGGAGGGGTATCCTACGAGCAGTACTTC. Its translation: CASSPRAGGVSYEQYF.

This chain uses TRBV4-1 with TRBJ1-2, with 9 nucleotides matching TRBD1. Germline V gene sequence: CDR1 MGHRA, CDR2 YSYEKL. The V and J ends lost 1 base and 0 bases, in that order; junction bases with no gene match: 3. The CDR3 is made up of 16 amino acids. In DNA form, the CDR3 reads TGCGCCAGCAGCCAAGTACAGGGGGCTACTAACTATGGCTACACCTTC. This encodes CASSQVQGATNYGYTF.

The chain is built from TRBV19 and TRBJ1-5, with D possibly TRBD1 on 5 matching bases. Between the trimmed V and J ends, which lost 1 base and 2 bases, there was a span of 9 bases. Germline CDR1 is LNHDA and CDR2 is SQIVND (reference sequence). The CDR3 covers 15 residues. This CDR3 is CASSIAGSRNQPQHF. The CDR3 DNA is TGTGCCAGTAGTATAGCAGGGTCCCGCAATCAGCCCCAGCATTTT.